The clone carrying this TCR beta chain was seen ten or more times. The antigen is undetermined. TCRalpha and TCRbeta libraries used 5'RACE with constant-segment primers and UMIs. TCRdb reprocessed the 5' RACE reads via MiXCR and lists one record per CDR3 protein. The repertoire includes 450,000 or so distinct CDR3 sequences, about 23% of them detected once, and around 13% sits in the top ten. The sample is drawn from a study of T-cell memory formation after mild COVID-19. Study in general: The TCR clusters were mostly specific to one donor. General study points: Clones from the second wave (peaking day 37) had unconfirmed SARS-CoV-2 specificity.

V shed 1 base and J shed 7 bases, with 4 bases lying between them. The CDR3 runs to 12 residues. Germline V gene lookup returns CDR1 SGHTA and CDR2 FQGNSA. What was sequenced was PBMCs or a T cell subset sorted from them (not recorded which). The chain links TRBV7-2 to TRBJ2-2, with D unclear. This TCR derives from an adult woman who had mild COVID-19 (a few samples of this study predate the infection). Cell type and time point are not known. CDR3 loop: CASSLEVGELFF. The CDR3 bases are TGTGCCAGCAGCTTAGAGGTCGGGGAGCTGTTTTTT.